The present T cell receptor (beta chain) was sequenced within a study of blood T cell repertoires in COVID-19. Study background: Spain, Italy and the United States supplied samples that represented acute and convalescent COVID-19. PBMCs, B-cell-depleted T cells, or T cells were the source of the cDNA or gDNA that made up the material.

The method was immunoSEQ multiplex PCR; TCRdb's version includes in-frame clones alone and lacks a portion of them. The sample lists hundreds of thousands of clones; nearly 90% were seen once. The V gene end was trimmed by 4 bases and the J gene end by 0 bases; junction bases not matched to a gene: 13. Germline V gene data show CDR1 as MDHEN and CDR2 as SYDVKM. CDR3 size: 19 residues. This sequence was found in a woman between 18 and 29 years old who had recovered from COVID-19. Specimen: peripheral blood. The V call is TRBV28, the J call TRBJ2-3; 10 bases are a match to TRBD2. CDR3 bases: TGTGCCAGCAGTTCCCTGCGGCCCGGACTAGCGGCCAGCACAGATACGCAGTATTTT. Translation: CASSSLRPGLAASTDTQYF.